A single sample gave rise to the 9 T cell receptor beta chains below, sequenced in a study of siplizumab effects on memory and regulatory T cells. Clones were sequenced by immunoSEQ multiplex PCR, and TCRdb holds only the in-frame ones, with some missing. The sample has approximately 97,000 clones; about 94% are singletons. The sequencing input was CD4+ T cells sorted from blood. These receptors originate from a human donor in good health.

DNA for the CDR3: TGTGCCTGGAGTAACAACTACGAGCAGTACTTC. It is translated as CAWSNNYEQYF. V and J are TRBV30 and TRBJ2-7; D uncertain. CDR1 is GTSNPN and CDR2 is SVGIG in the germline V gene (reference sequence). The V end was cut by 2 bases, the J end by 3 bases, with 5 bases between. CDR3 length: 11 amino acids.

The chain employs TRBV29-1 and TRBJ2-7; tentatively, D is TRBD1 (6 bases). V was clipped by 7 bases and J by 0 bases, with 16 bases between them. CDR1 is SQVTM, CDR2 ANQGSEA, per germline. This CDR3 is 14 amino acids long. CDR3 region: CSASTGYTSYEQYF. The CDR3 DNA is TGCAGCGCTTCGACAGGCTATACCTCCTACGAGCAGTACTTC.

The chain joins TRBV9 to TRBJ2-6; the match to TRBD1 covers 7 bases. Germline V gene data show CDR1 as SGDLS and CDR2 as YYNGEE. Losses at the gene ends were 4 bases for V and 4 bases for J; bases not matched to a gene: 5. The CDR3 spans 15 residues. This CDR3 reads CASSPRQGGANVLTF. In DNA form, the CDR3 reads TGTGCCAGCAGCCCCCGACAGGGAGGGGCCAACGTCCTGACTTTC.

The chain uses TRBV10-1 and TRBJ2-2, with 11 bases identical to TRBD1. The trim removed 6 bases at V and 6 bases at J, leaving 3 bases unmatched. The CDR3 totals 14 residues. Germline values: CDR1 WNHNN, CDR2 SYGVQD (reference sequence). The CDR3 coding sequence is TGCGCCAGCAGCTGGACAGGGGGCCCCGGGGAGCTGTTTTTT. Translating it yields CASSWTGGPGELFF.

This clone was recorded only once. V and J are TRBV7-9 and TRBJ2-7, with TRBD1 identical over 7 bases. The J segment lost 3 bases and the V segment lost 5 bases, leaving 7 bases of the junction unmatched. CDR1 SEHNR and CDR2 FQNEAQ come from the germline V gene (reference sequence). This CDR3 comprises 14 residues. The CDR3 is CASSVGTEGYEQYF. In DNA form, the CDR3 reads TGTGCCAGCAGCGTCGGGACAGAAGGCTACGAGCAGTACTTC.

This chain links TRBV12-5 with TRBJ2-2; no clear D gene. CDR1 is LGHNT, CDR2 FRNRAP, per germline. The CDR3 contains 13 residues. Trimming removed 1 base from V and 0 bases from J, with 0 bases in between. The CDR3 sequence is CASGLANTGELFF. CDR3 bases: TGTGCTAGTGGTTTGGCGAACACCGGGGAGCTGTTTTTT.

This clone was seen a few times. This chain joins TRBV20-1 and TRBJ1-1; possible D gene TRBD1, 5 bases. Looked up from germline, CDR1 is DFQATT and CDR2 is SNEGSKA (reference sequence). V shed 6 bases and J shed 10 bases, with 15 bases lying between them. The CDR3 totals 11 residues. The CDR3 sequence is CSARVGRRAFF. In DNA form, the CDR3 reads TGCAGTGCCAGGGTCGGACGTCGAGCTTTCTTT.

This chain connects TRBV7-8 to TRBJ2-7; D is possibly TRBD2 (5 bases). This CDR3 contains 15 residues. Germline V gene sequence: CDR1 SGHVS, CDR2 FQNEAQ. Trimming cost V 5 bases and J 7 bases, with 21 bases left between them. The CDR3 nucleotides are TGTGCCAGCAGCCACGAGGGAGAGCAATATTGGGAGCAGTACTTC. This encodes CASSHEGEQYWEQYF.

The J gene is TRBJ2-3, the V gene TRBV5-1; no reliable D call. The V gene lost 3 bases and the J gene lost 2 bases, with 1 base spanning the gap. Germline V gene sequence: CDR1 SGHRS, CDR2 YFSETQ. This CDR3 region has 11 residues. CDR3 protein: CASSSTDTQYF. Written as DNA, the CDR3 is TGCGCCAGCAGCTCCACAGATACGCAGTATTTT.